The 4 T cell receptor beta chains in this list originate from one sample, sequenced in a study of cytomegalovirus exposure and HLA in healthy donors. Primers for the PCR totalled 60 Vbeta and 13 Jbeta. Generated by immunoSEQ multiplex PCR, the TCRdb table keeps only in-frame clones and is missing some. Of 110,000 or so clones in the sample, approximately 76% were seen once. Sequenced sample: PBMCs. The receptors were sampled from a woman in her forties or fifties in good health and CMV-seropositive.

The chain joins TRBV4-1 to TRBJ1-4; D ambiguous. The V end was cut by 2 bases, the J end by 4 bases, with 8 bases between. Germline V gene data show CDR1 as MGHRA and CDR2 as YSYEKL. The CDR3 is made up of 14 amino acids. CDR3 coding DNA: TGCGCCAGCAGCCAAAACAGAGTTAATGAAAAACTGTTTTTT. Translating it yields CASSQNRVNEKLFF.

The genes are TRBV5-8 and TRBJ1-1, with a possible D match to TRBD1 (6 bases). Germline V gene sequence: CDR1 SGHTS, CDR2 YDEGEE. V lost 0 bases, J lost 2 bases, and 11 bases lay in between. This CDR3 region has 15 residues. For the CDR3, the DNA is TGTGCCAGCAGCTTGGGGACAGCCCGTAACACTGAAGCTTTCTTT. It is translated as CASSLGTARNTEAFF.

The CDR3 protein is CASRRGGSGELFF. Written as DNA, the CDR3 is TGTGCCAGCAGGCGAGGGGGTTCCGGGGAGCTGTTTTTT. The genes are TRBV6-5 and TRBJ2-2; D is perhaps TRBD1 (6 bases). With 6 bases removed from V and 6 bases from J, the gap between germline ends came to 11 bases. The CDR3 sequence is 13 residues long. CDR1 is MNHEY and CDR2 is SVGAGI in the germline V gene.

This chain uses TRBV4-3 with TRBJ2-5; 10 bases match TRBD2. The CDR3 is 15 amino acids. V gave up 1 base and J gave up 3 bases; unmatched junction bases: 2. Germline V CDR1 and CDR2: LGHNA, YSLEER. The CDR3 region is CASSQGLAGEETQYF. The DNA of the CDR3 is TGCGCCAGCAGCCAAGGACTAGCGGGCGAAGAGACCCAGTACTTC.